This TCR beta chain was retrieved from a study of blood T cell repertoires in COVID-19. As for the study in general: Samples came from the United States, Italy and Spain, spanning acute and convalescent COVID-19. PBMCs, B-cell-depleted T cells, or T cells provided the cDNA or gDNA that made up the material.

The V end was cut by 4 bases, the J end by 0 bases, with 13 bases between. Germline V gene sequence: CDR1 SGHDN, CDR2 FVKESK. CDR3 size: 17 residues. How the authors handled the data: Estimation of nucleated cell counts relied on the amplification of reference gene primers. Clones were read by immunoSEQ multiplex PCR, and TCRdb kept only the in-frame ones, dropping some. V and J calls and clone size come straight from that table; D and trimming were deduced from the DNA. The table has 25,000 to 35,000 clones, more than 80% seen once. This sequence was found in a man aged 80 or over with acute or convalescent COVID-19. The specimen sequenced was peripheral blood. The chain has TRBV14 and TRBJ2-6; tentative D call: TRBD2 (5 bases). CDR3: CASSRGLKSSGANVLTF. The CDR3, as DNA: TGTGCCAGCAGCCGAGGACTGAAAAGCTCTGGGGCCAACGTCCTGACTTTC.